A selection of T cell receptor beta chains follows, all from one sample in a study of blood T cells in healthy people across ages. TCRdb reprocessed the 5' RACE reads with MiXCR, giving one entry per CDR3 protein. Seen here are about 780,000 distinct CDR3 sequences, less than 60% observed once, and the top ten hold 15% to 20%. The sample taken for sequencing was blood. All receptors derive from an elderly man in good health. Each CDR3 is given with its conserved first and last residue. A D gene is named only where the DNA matches it firmly. The listing skips clone size in some rows; elsewhere it reads once, few, many or a size class.

CDR3nt | CDR3aa | j_gene | v_gene | d_gene | abundance
TGCAGCGTCACGGGGAGGGAGACCCAGTACTTC | CSVTGRETQYF | TRBJ2-5 | TRBV29-1 | - | -
TGTGCCAGCAGCTTAATGATGAACACAGATACGCAGTATTTT | CASSLMMNTDTQYF | TRBJ2-3 | TRBV7-3 | - | few
TGTGCCACCAGCAGAGATTCAGGAAATTCACCCCTCCACTTT | CATSRDSGNSPLHF | TRBJ1-6 | TRBV15 | - | few
TGTGCCAGGGGGCCAAGGGAGGGGCGCGTCACTGAAGCTTTCTTT | CARGPREGRVTEAFF | TRBJ1-1 | TRBV12-3/TRBV12-4 | - | -
TGCGCCAGCAGCAGAACAACGACAGGGAGTACTGGCTACACCTTC | CASSRTTTGSTGYTF | TRBJ1-2 | TRBV5-1 | TRBD1 | -
TGTGCCAGCAGCGTAGGAGGCCTGGGGGGACAAGAGACCCAGTACTTC | CASSVGGLGGQETQYF | TRBJ2-5 | TRBV9 | - | -
TGCAGCGTTGCTAGTGGTGGCAGGGTCGAGCAGTACTTC | CSVASGGRVEQYF | TRBJ2-7 | TRBV29-1 | - | -
TGTGCCAGCAGCGCGACGGACAGACATACGCAGTATTTT | CASSATDRHTQYF | TRBJ2-3 | TRBV7-7 | - | many
TGTGCCAGCAGCTTAGACGACCGTGCGAACACTGAAGCTTTCTTT | CASSLDDRANTEAFF | TRBJ1-1 | TRBV7-3 | - | -
TGTGCCAGCTCACCGTCCCAGGGGACTGAAGCTTTCTTT | CASSPSQGTEAFF | TRBJ1-1 | TRBV18 | - | few
TGTGCCAGCAGTATAGCTGGCCTCAACAATGAGCAGTTCTTC | CASSIAGLNNEQFF | TRBJ2-1 | TRBV27 | - | many
TGTGCCAGCAGCCGGACAGCTACCTACGAGCAGTACTTC | CASSRTATYEQYF | TRBJ2-7 | TRBV6-6 | - | many
TGCAGCGTAAAGGTGTCGTACGAGCAGTACTTC | CSVKVSYEQYF | TRBJ2-7 | TRBV29-1 | - | -
TGTGCCACCAGTGATTTGCAGGGGGCGGACTACAATGAGCAGTTCTTC | CATSDLQGADYNEQFF | TRBJ2-1 | TRBV24-1 | TRBD1 | -
TGTGCCATCAGGAACGGGATCAATGAGCAGTTCTTC | CAIRNGINEQFF | TRBJ2-1 | TRBV10-3 | - | few
TGCAGCGTTGAATTAAGGGACAGGGGGAGCTACGAGCAGTACTTC | CSVELRDRGSYEQYF | TRBJ2-7 | TRBV29-1 | TRBD1 | few